This is a list of T cell receptor beta chains from one sample in a study of T cells in localized non-small cell lung cancer. Repertoires were generated with immunoSEQ multiplex PCR, while TCRdb's copy carries only in-frame clones and drops some. The table records fewer than 850 clones, 28% of them present only once. The sample consisted of normal lung tissue next to the tumor, taken before any cancer treatment. These receptors originate from a man between 40 and 70 years old with stage III lung adenocarcinoma. Each CDR3 is given with its conserved first and last residue. Fields, in order: J gene, V gene, clone size, D gene, CDR3 protein, CDR3 DNA. D genes are given only for firm matches. For some rows the clone size is stated as once, few or many, or as a class when expanded; others skip it.

J: TRBJ2-7
V: TRBV28
size: few
D: -
CDR3: CASSFFDPRGEQYF
DNA: TGTGCCAGCAGTTTTTTCGACCCGCGGGGCGAGCAGTACTTC

J: TRBJ1-3
V: TRBV6-8
size: few
D: -
CDR3: CASSGFFSGNTIYF
DNA: TGTGCCAGCAGTGGGTTTTTCTCTGGAAACACCATATATTTT

J: TRBJ2-3
V: TRBV6-8
size: -
D: -
CDR3: CASSRYRENPSTIQKQYF
DNA: TGTGCCAGCAGTCGGTACAGGGAAAACCCCTCGACGATCCAAAAGCAGTATTTT

J: TRBJ1-4
V: TRBV11-3
size: few
D: TRBD1
CDR3: CASSSPGQGTNEKLFF
DNA: TGTGCCAGCAGCAGCCCGGGACAGGGTACTAATGAAAAACTGTTTTTT

J: TRBJ2-5
V: TRBV18
size: -
D: TRBD1
CDR3: CASSVDRRETQYF
DNA: TGTGCCAGCTCGGTGGACAGGCGAGAGACCCAGTACTTC

J: TRBJ2-7
V: TRBV18
size: few
D: -
CDR3: CASSPNMGYEQYF
DNA: TGTGCCAGCTCCCCGAACATGGGCTACGAGCAGTACTTC

J: TRBJ1-4
V: TRBV11-3
size: -
D: -
CDR3: CASSSFGSTNEKLFF
DNA: TGTGCCAGCAGCTCCTTCGGCTCAACTAATGAAAAACTGTTTTTT

J: TRBJ2-6
V: TRBV11-3
size: -
D: -
CDR3: CASSLGAGANVLTF
DNA: TGTGCCAGCAGCTTAGGTGCTGGGGCCAACGTCCTGACTTTC

J: TRBJ1-5
V: TRBV18
size: -
D: TRBD1
CDR3: CASSPGQVGNQPQHF
DNA: TGTGCCAGCTCACCCGGACAGGTAGGAAATCAGCCCCAGCATTTT

J: TRBJ2-1
V: TRBV14
size: large
D: TRBD1
CDR3: CASSQVPGQGAYNEQFF
DNA: TGTGCCAGCAGCCAAGTCCCGGGACAGGGGGCCTACAATGAGCAGTTCTTC

J: TRBJ1-1
V: TRBV19
size: few
D: -
CDR3: CGSGGRTEAFF
DNA: TGTGGGTCGGGCGGTCGGACTGAAGCTTTCTTT

J: TRBJ2-3
V: TRBV9
size: large
D: -
CDR3: CASSEGIQGDTQYF
DNA: TGTGCCAGCAGCGAGGGAATCCAGGGAGATACGCAGTATTTT

J: TRBJ2-2
V: TRBV28
size: few
D: -
CDR3: CASSENTGELFF
DNA: TGTGCCAGCTCGGAGAACACCGGGGAGCTGTTTTTT

J: TRBJ2-5
V: TRBV15
size: -
D: -
CDR3: CATSQKRERVGQETQYF
DNA: TGTGCCACCAGTCAAAAGAGGGAGCGGGTGGGTCAAGAGACCCAGTACTTC